Here is one TCR beta chain with its context. These data belong to a study of early T cells in non-severe SARS-CoV-2 infection. Overall study context: Whole-blood bulk RNA, unsorted, was sequenced, and chains were unpaired.

The length of the CDR3 is 11 residues. Trimming removed 5 bases at V and 8 bases at J, with 12 bases between. Germline CDR1 and CDR2: SQVTM and ANQGSEA. TCRdb re-analysed the 5' RACE reads in MiXCR, keeping a single row per CDR3 protein. The sample shows roughly 80,000 distinct CDR3 sequences, around 11% of them seen only once. The sequence was obtained from an adult who was a healthcare worker with PCR-confirmed SARS-CoV-2 infection or an uninfected control (not recorded which). Sequencing used whole blood, obtained at baseline. The chain recombines TRBV29-1 with TRBJ1-2; the D is unclear. CDR3 in amino acids: CSVSEAFGYTF. In DNA, the CDR3 is TGCAGCGTTAGTGAAGCATTCGGCTACACCTTC.